A single TCR beta chain is shown here with its context. Its antigen remains unidentified. The sample originates from a study of shared clonotypes between healthy human individuals. Study findings and constraints: Sharing across a handful of donors was seen in 4.5% to 5.5% of naive CD4 clonotypes.

Some 32,000 T cell genomes, or approximately 190 ng DNA, went into the sorted-subset replicate PCRs. TCRdb's copy holds only in-frame clones and misses some; the assay was immunoSEQ multiplex PCR. The sample carries 2 million to 2.5 million clones, 85% to 95% recorded once. This CDR3 comprises 17 residues. V shed 3 bases and J 2 bases; nucleotides not matched to a gene: 12. Germline values: CDR1 SGHNT, CDR2 YYREEE (reference sequence). Donors comprised only Caucasian adults living in Nashville, Tennessee. Researchers partitioned CD4+ cells into CD45RA+ naive and CD45RA-negative memory subsets. The sample taken for sequencing was naive CD4+ T cells from PBMCs. Subset denoted: CD45RA+ positively selected. The source of this sequence is a man aged 18 to 29 in good health. Some clones in this sample may be carry-over from other donors' samples. V usage is TRBV5-4 and J usage is TRBJ2-3; 7 nucleotides align to TRBD2. Here the CDR3 DNA reads TGTGCCAGCAGCTATGGGACTACCGCATCCCCCACAGATACGCAGTATTTT. Translation: CASSYGTTASPTDTQYF.